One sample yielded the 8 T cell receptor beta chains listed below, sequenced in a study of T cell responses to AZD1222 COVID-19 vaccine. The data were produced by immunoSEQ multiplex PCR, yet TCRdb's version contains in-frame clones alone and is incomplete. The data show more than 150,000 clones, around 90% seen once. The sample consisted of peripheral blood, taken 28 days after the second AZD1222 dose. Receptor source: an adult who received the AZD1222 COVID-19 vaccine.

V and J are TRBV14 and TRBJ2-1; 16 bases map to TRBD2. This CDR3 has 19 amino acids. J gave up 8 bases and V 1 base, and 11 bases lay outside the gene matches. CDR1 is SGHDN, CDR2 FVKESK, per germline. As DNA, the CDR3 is TGTGCCAGCAGCCAAGGTGGGGGACTAGCGGGAGGGAGATATTATGAGCAGTTCTTC. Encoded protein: CASSQGGGLAGGRYYEQFF.

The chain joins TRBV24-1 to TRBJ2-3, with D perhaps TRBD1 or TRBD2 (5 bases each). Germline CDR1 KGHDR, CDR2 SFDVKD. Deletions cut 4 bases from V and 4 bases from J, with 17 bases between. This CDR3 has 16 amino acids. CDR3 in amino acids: CATSDRGGGAADTQYF. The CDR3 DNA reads TGTGCCACCAGTGACCGGGGTGGTGGGGCAGCAGATACGCAGTATTTT.

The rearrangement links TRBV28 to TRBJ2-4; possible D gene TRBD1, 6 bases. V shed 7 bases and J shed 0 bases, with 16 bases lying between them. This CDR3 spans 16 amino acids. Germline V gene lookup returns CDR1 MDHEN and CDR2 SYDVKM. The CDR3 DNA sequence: TGTGCCAGCATCTCTGGGGGCGCTACAGCCAAAAACATTCAGTACTTC. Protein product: CASISGGATAKNIQYF.

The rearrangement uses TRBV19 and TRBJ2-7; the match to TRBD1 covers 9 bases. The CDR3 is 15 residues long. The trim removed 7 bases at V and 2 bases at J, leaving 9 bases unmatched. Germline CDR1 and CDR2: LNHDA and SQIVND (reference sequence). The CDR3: CASNQAGDRAYEQYF. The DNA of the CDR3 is TGTGCCAGTAATCAGGCCGGGGACAGGGCCTACGAGCAGTACTTC.

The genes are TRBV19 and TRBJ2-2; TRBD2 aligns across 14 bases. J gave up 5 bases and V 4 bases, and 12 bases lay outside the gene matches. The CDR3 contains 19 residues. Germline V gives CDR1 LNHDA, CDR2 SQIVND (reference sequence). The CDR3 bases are TGTGCCAGTAGTAGGAGCCCGGGACTAGCGGGAGTGGGGACCGGGGAGCTGTTTTTT. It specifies CASSRSPGLAGVGTGELFF.

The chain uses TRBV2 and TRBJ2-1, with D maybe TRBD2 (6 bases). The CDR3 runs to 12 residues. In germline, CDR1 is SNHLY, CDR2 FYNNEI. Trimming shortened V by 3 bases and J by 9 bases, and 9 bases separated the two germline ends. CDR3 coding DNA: TGTGCCAGCAGTGAGGAGGGAAGTGAGCAGTTCTTC. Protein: CASSEEGSEQFF.

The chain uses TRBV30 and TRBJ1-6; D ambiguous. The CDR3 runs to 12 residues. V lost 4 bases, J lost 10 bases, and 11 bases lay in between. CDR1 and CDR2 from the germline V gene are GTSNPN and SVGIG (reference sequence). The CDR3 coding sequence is TGTGCCTGGAAGGGTGTAGGCTCACCCCTCCACTTT. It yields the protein CAWKGVGSPLHF.

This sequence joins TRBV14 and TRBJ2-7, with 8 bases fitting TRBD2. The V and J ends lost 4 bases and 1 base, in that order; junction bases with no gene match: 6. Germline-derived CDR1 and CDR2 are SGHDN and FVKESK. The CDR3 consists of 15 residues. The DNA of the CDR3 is TGTGCCAGCAGCCCGAGGGCTAGCGGGTCCTACGAGCAGTACTTC. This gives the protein CASSPRASGSYEQYF.